This record covers a single TCR beta chain. Its antigen is not known. The entry originates in a study of vaccination effects on CD4 cells after COVID-19. Study as a whole: Post-vaccine specimens arrived a median 72 days past the second dose.

Under the ViraFEST assay, PBMC were stimulated with viral peptide pools so that antigen-specific CD4+ T cells expanded. Sequencing was performed afterwards. The authors isolated CD4+ T cells after roughly eleven days of culture. All study participants received two doses of BNT162b2 or mRNA-1273 vaccine. PBMC cultures contained about 2 million cells per well, 9 to 10 IU/ml IL-2 and 10 ug/ml peptides. Half the medium was swapped for IL-2 medium on days 3 and 7. Whole-study results and caveats: Few convalescent patients and no early post-infection timepoints were included in the study.

The protocol was immunoSEQ multiplex PCR, while the TCRdb copy is restricted to in-frame clones and leaves out a portion. The sample lists more than 11,000 clones, over 60% occurring once. The receptor was isolated from a human donor who received a COVID-19 vaccine. The sequencing used CD4+ T cells from PBMCs cultured with SARS-CoV-2 spike peptides, collected after COVID-19 vaccination.

This CDR3 is CASSATGTPAGGYTF. In nucleotides, the CDR3 is TGTGCCAGCTCGGCGACCGGGACACCGGCGGGTGGCTACACCTTC. The V gene is TRBV18, the J gene TRBJ1-2; D perhaps matches TRBD1 (6 bases). The CDR3 consists of 15 residues. Germline assignment: CDR1 KGHSH and CDR2 LQKENI. Between the trimmed V and J ends, which lost 6 bases and 7 bases, there was a span of 21 bases.